The rows below give T cell receptor beta chains drawn from one sample of a study of T cells after yellow fever vaccination. From the 5' RACE reads, TCRdb called clonotypes with MiXCR, one entry per CDR3 protein. The table shows around 550,000 distinct CDR3 sequences, with 15% to 20% occurring only once. The material sequenced was PBMCs, taken 15 days after the yellow fever booster vaccination. The origin of the receptors is a man under 40 who received the YFV17D yellow fever vaccine. Both conserved end residues are part of each CDR3. The size of a clone is reported for some rows only, either as once, few or many, or as a class for expanded clones.

V: TRBV6-2/TRBV6-3; size: few; CDR3: CASSVRDSSYEQYF
V: TRBV27; size: NA; CDR3: CATWGSGSVSTDTQYF
V: TRBV4-3; size: few; CDR3: CASSPNGGEGTDTQYF
V: TRBV12-3/TRBV12-4; size: NA; CDR3: CASRNGRVETQYF
V: TRBV5-1; size: many; CDR3: CASSSGLAEDTQYF
V: TRBV4-2; size: NA; CDR3: CASSQDHQDEAFF
V: TRBV4-1; size: NA; CDR3: CASSQGGGSLETQYF
V: TRBV20-1; size: many; CDR3: CSAKLAGVGEQYF
V: TRBV12-3/TRBV12-4; size: NA; CDR3: CASSYIMGSGNTIYF
V: TRBV13; size: NA; CDR3: CASSLLQGKASYEQYF
V: TRBV29-1; size: many; CDR3: CSSWDRTDGTDTQYF
V: TRBV29-1; size: NA; CDR3: CSVASPGELFF
V: TRBV29-1; size: NA; CDR3: CSAAGSGNPSNEQFF
V: TRBV7-8; size: NA; CDR3: CASSLVAGGPMEQFF
V: TRBV3-1; size: NA; CDR3: CASSQLASGSETQYF
V: TRBV7-9; size: few; CDR3: CASSPGTSGSGETQYF
V: TRBV9; size: few; CDR3: CASSVDGGNTDTQYF
V: TRBV3-1; size: NA; CDR3: CASVEGGSTDTQYF
V: TRBV4-3; size: few; CDR3: CASSPWALTEAFF
V: TRBV7-2; size: NA; CDR3: CASSYQGGAAETQYF
V: TRBV19; size: few; CDR3: CASARQGWNEQFF
V: TRBV7-2; size: NA; CDR3: CASSLLQGGQPQHF
V: TRBV12-3/TRBV12-4; size: few; CDR3: CASNTLLRDSNEQFF
V: TRBV5-5; size: few; CDR3: CASSLKVLAGVNEQYF
V: TRBV12-3/TRBV12-4; size: few; CDR3: CASSLSGRGSEQYF
V: TRBV28; size: few; CDR3: CASRPTGTKGETQYF
V: TRBV10-3; size: NA; CDR3: CAIKGQGSKTDTQYF
V: TRBV24-1; size: NA; CDR3: CADEVPGQGINEQFF
V: TRBV7-3; size: NA; CDR3: CASSLTASGRASFTDTQYF
V: TRBV7-8; size: NA; CDR3: CASIQGSTDTQYF
V: TRBV7-9; size: few; CDR3: CASSYSSNQPQHF
V: TRBV20-1; size: few; CDR3: CSAGMGVNTEAFF
V: TRBV6-1; size: NA; CDR3: CASSSGTDGAEAFF
V: TRBV24-1; size: NA; CDR3: CATSKTGAADTQYF
V: TRBV29-1; size: few; CDR3: CSVGADRTGKHYEQYF
V: TRBV29-1; size: few; CDR3: CSVEKILGETQYF
V: TRBV10-3; size: NA; CDR3: CAISEQPSGNADTQYF
V: TRBV18; size: NA; CDR3: CASSPPSERYNEQFF
V: TRBV10-3; size: few; CDR3: CAINLDSNTEAFF
V: TRBV6-5; size: NA; CDR3: CASSYLGTNAGELFF
V: TRBV6-2/TRBV6-3; size: NA; CDR3: CASSPTSGRAGTQYF
V: TRBV5-1; size: few; CDR3: CASSSGLAGSTGELFF
V: TRBV29-1; size: NA; CDR3: CSVQTTGVGQETQYF
V: TRBV12-3/TRBV12-4; size: NA; CDR3: CASKRQGFTEAFF
V: TRBV14; size: NA; CDR3: CASSQWTSGRGDTQYF
V: TRBV19; size: few; CDR3: CASSLRPDGETQYF
V: TRBV19; size: few; CDR3: CASSFRDNYNEQFF
V: TRBV12-3/TRBV12-4; size: NA; CDR3: CASSSGLVAQETQYF
V: TRBV24-1; size: NA; CDR3: CATSDPIAGGSDTQYF
V: TRBV9; size: NA; CDR3: CASSVDPSATYEQYF
V: TRBV9; size: NA; CDR3: CASSVAASGRIGYEQYF
V: TRBV5-5; size: NA; CDR3: CASSLRSEGRLGSYEQYF
V: TRBV20-1; size: few; CDR3: CSASTGGPKETQYF
V: TRBV5-4; size: NA; CDR3: CASNRGRASHYNEQFF
V: TRBV6-5; size: NA; CDR3: CASSSSRQEIYVQYF
V: TRBV7-2; size: NA; CDR3: CASRGTGTALVEQYF
V: TRBV18; size: NA; CDR3: CASSPGLAGLAGTDTQYF